This T cell receptor beta chain was recovered during a study of patients and donors after allogeneic stem cell transplantation (dated by TCRdb to between 2020 and 2021). This clonotype was seen a few times. It has no known antigen specificity. No base qualities exist here, and no much larger clone lies one base off it. Receptor amplification or capture employed RT-PCR. Data came from a NextSeq 550. TCRdb cleaned the public reads at Q25 with fastp, built clones with MiXCR and kept in-frame beta chains. Each CDR3 protein appears once, grouped with its most common genes and DNA. The sample yields roughly 940,000 distinct CDR3 sequences; roughly 18% were counted once. Approximately 5.9% of the sample lies in the top ten. V is clipped by 6 bases and J by 0 bases, and the sequence between their germline boundaries is 14 bases long. The germline V gene sets CDR1 to KGHSH and CDR2 to LQKENI. Including cysteine and phenylalanine, the CDR3 has 15 amino acids. The read is trimmed to its CDR3 DNA, 45 bases read in frame from base 1.

The source of this sequence is a human donor who was either an allogeneic HSCT recipient or a stem cell or donor lymphocyte infusion donor (not recorded which). It is not recorded whose cells these are; they may come from a transplant donor. Sequenced material: blood, either unsorted or a sorted T cell fraction (not recorded which). The rearrangement combines TRBV18 with TRBJ1-1; the D region possibly corresponds to TRBD1 (6 bases align). The nucleotides are TGTGCCAGCTCCGCGGACAGAAGGGTGAACACTGAAGCTTTCTTT. Protein translation: CASSADRRVNTEAFF.